The T cell receptor beta chain described here comes from a study of response to subunit inactivated influenza vaccine. The CDR3 runs to 17 residues. Study-wide findings and caveats: Few additional T cells are recruited per seasonal influenza vaccination, authors suggested.

This clonotype was seen a few times. Its cognate antigen is unknown. TCRdb analysed the RT-PCR reads with MiXCR anew, one entry per CDR3 protein. The table has a few hundred thousand distinct CDR3 sequences, about a fifth seen once; the top ten hold 10% to 13%. The genes are TRBV21-1 and TRBJ1-5; the table's D call, TRBD1, was not checked against the DNA. TRBV21-1 is marked as a pseudogene. The TCR comes from a man in his fifties or sixties who received an inactivated influenza vaccine. Specimen: PBMCs from blood, collected roughly 20 months after vaccination. The CDR3 DNA sequence: TGTGCCAGCAGCAAAGGGGACAGGGGATTTATCAATCAGCCCCAGCATTTT. Translation gives CASSKGDRGFINQPQHF.